These 28 T cell receptor beta chains came from one sample sequenced in a study of blood T cell repertoires in COVID-19. Using immunoSEQ multiplex PCR, the repertoire was profiled, and TCRdb retains in-frame clones only, with some absent. The repertoire has around 120,000 clones, about 85% of them found once; the top ten carry 2% to 2.5%. The sample comprised peripheral blood. The receptors shown here come from a human donor in a cohort sampled during active COVID-19.

The J gene is TRBJ2-1, the V gene TRBV9; a weak D match, TRBD2 (5 bases). The CDR3 covers 16 residues. Germline-derived CDR1 and CDR2 are SGDLS and YYNGEE. V was trimmed by 0 bases and J by 0 bases, leaving 10 bases between them. This CDR3 is CASSVEGGGSYNEQFF. The CDR3 DNA follows: TGTGCCAGCAGCGTAGAAGGCGGAGGCTCCTACAATGAGCAGTTCTTC.

The chain employs TRBV19 and TRBJ2-1, with D possibly being TRBD1 (5 bases). The CDR3 loop spans 14 amino acids. Germline V gene data show CDR1 as LNHDA and CDR2 as SQIVND (reference sequence). The V gene lost 3 bases and the J gene lost 5 bases, with 11 bases spanning the gap. The CDR3 DNA reads as TGTGCCAGTAGTATGGGGCAGGCGAACAATGAGCAGTTCTTC. It specifies CASSMGQANNEQFF. Drawing the rest from reference TRBV19 and TRBJ2-1, the complete variable domain is DGGITQSPKYLFRKEGQNVTLSCEQNLNHDAMYWYRQDPGQGLRLIYYSQIVNDFQKGDIAEGYSVSREKKESFPLTVTSAQKNPTAFYLCASSMGQANNEQFFGPGTRLTVL.

The J gene is TRBJ2-2, the V gene TRBV10-3, with 11 positions matching TRBD1. There are 15 residues in the CDR3. V was pared by 5 bases and J by 2 bases, with 1 base of the junction left unmatched. Germline V gene data show CDR1 as ENHRY and CDR2 as SYGVKD. The CDR3 nucleotides are TGTGCCATCAGTTGGACAGGGGGCAACACCGGGGAGCTGTTTTTT. It codes for CAISWTGGNTGELFF.

This chain uses TRBV30 with TRBJ1-1, with D possibly matching TRBD1 (5 bases). Trimming stripped 1 base from V and 2 bases from J, with 11 bases between. Germline lookup yields CDR1 GTSNPN and CDR2 SVGIG (reference sequence). This CDR3 spans 14 amino acids. The CDR3 spells CAWSETAVNTEAFF. CDR3 nucleotide sequence: TGTGCCTGGAGTGAGACAGCCGTAAACACTGAAGCTTTCTTT.

The chain employs TRBV9 and TRBJ2-2, with a weak D call TRBD2 (5 bases). The CDR3 runs 15 residues. V was clipped by 6 bases and J by 4 bases, with 16 bases between them. Germline-derived CDR1 and CDR2 are SGDLS and YYNGEE. The CDR3 reads CASKASEGFTGELFF. DNA of the CDR3: TGTGCCAGCAAAGCAAGTGAGGGTTTCACCGGGGAGCTGTTTTTT.

This rearrangement joins TRBV10-3 to TRBJ1-1; TRBD1 might be the D (6 bases). The CDR3 covers 14 residues. From germline, CDR1 is ENHRY and CDR2 SYGVKD. V shed 3 bases and J shed 5 bases, with 13 bases lying between them. In DNA, the CDR3 is TGTGCCATCAGTGAACAGGGAGTTCAGACTGAAGCTTTCTTT. This gives the protein CAISEQGVQTEAFF.

This clone showed up just once. This chain links TRBV7-2 with TRBJ2-2, with D uncertain. Germline CDR1 and CDR2: SGHTA and FQGNSA. V lost 3 bases and J 5 bases, leaving 7 bases between the germline ends. The CDR3 runs 13 residues. The CDR3 DNA sequence: TGTGCCAGCAGCTTCTTGCGGACCGGGGAGCTGTTTTTT. Translated: CASSFLRTGELFF.

This sequence joins TRBV5-1 and TRBJ2-7; 8 positions match TRBD2. Germline CDR1 and CDR2: SGHRS and YFSETQ. Trimming at V came to 1 base and at J to 5 bases, leaving 2 bases not matched to a gene. CDR3 length equals 13 residues. The DNA for the CDR3 is TGCGCCAGCAGCTTGCGGACTAGCCACGAGCAGTACTTC. Amino acid sequence: CASSLRTSHEQYF.

The gene calls are TRBV5-1 and TRBJ1-4, with unresolved D. The CDR3 totals 15 residues. V gave up 1 base and J gave up 0 bases, with 7 bases separating them. CDR1 and CDR2 from the germline V gene are SGHRS and YFSETQ. The CDR3 spells CASSLRDATNEKLFF. CDR3 nucleotide sequence: TGCGCCAGCAGCTTGAGAGATGCAACTAATGAAAAACTGTTTTTT.

The chain employs TRBV4-3 and TRBJ1-6; 9 positions agree with TRBD1. The CDR3 is made up of 15 amino acids. Trimming took 1 base from V and 10 from J; bases not matched to a gene: 5. Per germline, CDR1 LGHNA and CDR2 YSLEER. The DNA of the CDR3 is TGCGCCAGCAGCCAAGTGGGACAGGGCCACTCACCCCTCCACTTT. Residues: CASSQVGQGHSPLHF.

This chain uses TRBV28 with TRBJ2-2, with 9 bases fitting TRBD2. V lost 3 bases, J lost 6 bases, and 11 bases stayed unmatched. Per germline, CDR1 MDHEN and CDR2 SYDVKM. This CDR3 spans 17 amino acids. CDR3 bases: TGTGCCAGCAGTTTTACCGCGGGACTAGCCGCCTCCGGGGAGCTGTTTTTT. It yields the protein CASSFTAGLAASGELFF. The full variable domain, with the rest looked up from reference TRBV28 and TRBJ2-2, is DVKVTQSSRYLVKRTGEKVFLECVQDMDHENMFWYRQDPGLGLRLIYFSYDVKMKEKGDIPEGYSVSREKKERFSLILESASTNQTSMYLCASSFTAGLAASGELFFGEGSRLTVL.

This chain connects TRBV29-1 to TRBJ2-1; the D gene is possibly TRBD2 (6 bases). The CDR3 is 17 residues long. V lost 3 bases to trimming and J lost 9 bases, with 27 bases between them. Germline V gives CDR1 SQVTM, CDR2 ANQGSEA. CDR3 in amino acids: CSVDLLWQGGGGGEQFF. CDR3 DNA sequence: TGCAGCGTTGATTTACTCTGGCAGGGAGGCGGCGGAGGTGAGCAGTTCTTC.

This chain links TRBV5-1 with TRBJ2-3; 7 bases are shared with TRBD2. The CDR3 extends over 15 amino acids. CDR1 is SGHRS and CDR2 is YFSETQ in the germline V gene. Trimming cost V 4 bases and J 0 bases; bases outside gene matches: 5. The CDR3 is CASSQSGASTDTQYF. The CDR3 DNA follows: TGCGCCAGCAGCCAAAGCGGGGCTAGCACAGATACGCAGTATTTT.

The chain couples TRBV28 to TRBJ2-7, with 7 bases lining up with TRBD1. Per germline, CDR1 MDHEN and CDR2 SYDVKM. This CDR3 comprises 12 residues. V lost 5 bases to trimming and J lost 4 bases; unmatched junction nucleotides: 2. Here the CDR3 reads CASSDRDYEQYF. The CDR3 DNA sequence: TGTGCCAGCAGTGACAGGGATTACGAGCAGTACTTC.

This sequence joins TRBV18 and TRBJ2-3; D might be TRBD2 (5 bases). The CDR3 extends over 13 amino acids. Germline V gene sequence: CDR1 KGHSH, CDR2 LQKENI. V lost 6 bases to trimming and J lost 0 bases, with 7 bases between them. CDR3 sequence reads: CASSPGSTDTQYF. CDR3 coding DNA: TGTGCCAGCTCCCCGGGGAGCACAGATACGCAGTATTTT.

This chain uses TRBV28 with TRBJ1-5; D is perhaps TRBD1 (6 bases). This CDR3 comprises 15 residues. Germline V CDR1 and CDR2: MDHEN, SYDVKM. V lost 7 bases and J 7 bases, leaving 20 bases between the germline ends. CDR3 DNA sequence: TGTGCCAGCACCACCGCGGACAGCAAGTGGCAGCCCCAGCATTTT. This translates into CASTTADSKWQPQHF.

The table lists this clone with many counts. V usage is TRBV27 and J usage is TRBJ1-1; TRBD1 aligns across 7 bases. Germline V gives CDR1 MNHEY, CDR2 SMNVEV (reference sequence). V gave up 5 bases and J gave up 8 bases; unmatched junction bases: 14. The CDR3 contains 15 residues. The CDR3 DNA reads TGTGCCAGCAGTCCAGAGGACAGGCCCTGGAGCGAAGCTTTCTTT. Protein sequence: CASSPEDRPWSEAFF.

The chain employs TRBV19 and TRBJ1-5; a weak D match, TRBD1 (5 bases). In germline, CDR1 is LNHDA, CDR2 SQIVND (reference sequence). The CDR3 has 16 residues. V was shortened by 7 bases and J by 4 bases, with 20 bases between the two germline ends. The CDR3 is CASTQTGGARNQPQHF. For the CDR3, the DNA is TGTGCCAGTACCCAGACGGGCGGGGCGAGGAATCAGCCCCAGCATTTT.

This chain joins TRBV12-5 and TRBJ1-3; D not resolved. Deletions cut 6 bases from V and 0 bases from J, with 6 bases between. The CDR3 is 13 amino acids. Germline assignment: CDR1 LGHNT and CDR2 FRNRAP. The CDR3 DNA is TGTGCTAGTGGATACAGCTCTGGAAACACCATATATTTT. Translated: CASGYSSGNTIYF.

This chain links TRBV5-1 with TRBJ2-1, with 12 positions matching TRBD2. Germline CDR1 reads SGHRS; CDR2 reads YFSETQ. The CDR3 has 17 amino acids. J gave up 7 bases and V 7 bases, and 15 bases lay outside the gene matches. CDR3 protein: CASYPVGGTSGLNEQFF. The CDR3 coding sequence is TGCGCCAGCTACCCCGTCGGCGGGACTAGCGGGTTAAATGAGCAGTTCTTC. Supplemented by reference TRBV5-1 and TRBJ2-1, the full variable domain reads KAGVTQTPRYLIKTRGQQVTLSCSPISGHRSVSWYQQTPGQGLQFLFEYFSETQRNKGNFPGRFSGRQFSNSRSEMNVSTLELGDSALYLCASYPVGGTSGLNEQFFGPGTRLTVL.

The V call is TRBV28, the J call TRBJ2-2, with 12 bases matching TRBD2. Trimming at V came to 10 bases and at J to 7 bases, leaving 4 bases not matched to a gene. This CDR3 comprises 13 residues. The V gene's germline CDR1 is MDHEN and CDR2 SYDVKM. CDR3 coding DNA: TGTGCCACCGGGACTAGCGGGTTCGGGGAGCTGTTTTTT. Translating it yields CATGTSGFGELFF.

V gene TRBV21-1 combines with J gene TRBJ2-7; no DNA check was done on the table's D call, TRBD2. TRBV21-1 is a listed pseudogene. The length of the CDR3 is 15 residues. The CDR3 loop reads CASSRGLARHYEQYF. DNA for the CDR3: TGTGCCAGCAGCAGAGGACTAGCGAGACACTACGAGCAGTACTTC.

This chain uses TRBV28 with TRBJ1-5; unclear D gene. Per germline, CDR1 MDHEN and CDR2 SYDVKM. V lost 3 bases and J lost 7, with 16 bases in between. This CDR3 comprises 15 residues. CDR3 DNA: TGTGCCAGCAGTTTGTATCAGAGGGCGGGGCAGCCCCAGCATTTT. Translating it yields CASSLYQRAGQPQHF.

The chain joins TRBV15 to TRBJ2-3, with a tentative D call TRBD2 (5 bases). This CDR3 contains 18 residues. V lost 0 bases to trimming and J lost 0 bases, with 16 bases between them. Germline V gives CDR1 LNHNV, CDR2 YYDKDF (reference sequence). CDR3 coding DNA: TGTGCCACCAGCAGAGAACACCTCGGGGTGACTAGCACAGATACGCAGTATTTT. It specifies CATSREHLGVTSTDTQYF.

V usage is TRBV6-5 and J usage is TRBJ1-1; 8 bases align to TRBD1. The CDR3 extends over 14 amino acids. Germline V gene sequence: CDR1 MNHEY, CDR2 SVGAGI. With 5 bases clipped from V and 4 bases from J, the junction kept 6 bases outside the gene matches. The CDR3 nucleotides read TGTGCCAGCAGTACTGGGGACAGGAGCACTGAAGCTTTCTTT. It codes for CASSTGDRSTEAFF.

The rearrangement joins TRBV6-5 to TRBJ1-6; D remains ambiguous. Trimming took off 6 bases at V and 10 bases at J, with 16 bases between the two ends. This CDR3 is built from 14 residues. Germline assignment: CDR1 MNHEY and CDR2 SVGAGI. CDR3 protein: CASSPSGRVSPLHF. In nucleotides, the CDR3 is TGTGCCAGCAGCCCCTCGGGGAGGGTCTCACCCCTCCACTTT.

The CDR3 region is CASSGQNTGELFF. In DNA, the CDR3 is TGTGCCAGTAGCGGACAGAACACCGGGGAGCTGTTTTTT. The V gene is TRBV19, the J gene TRBJ2-2, with D tentatively TRBD1 (5 bases). Germline V gives CDR1 LNHDA, CDR2 SQIVND (reference sequence). V dropped 6 bases and J dropped 1 base, with 6 bases sitting between them. CDR3 length equals 13 residues. The entire variable domain, with the rest obtained from reference TRBV19 and TRBJ2-2, is as follows: DGGITQSPKYLFRKEGQNVTLSCEQNLNHDAMYWYRQDPGQGLRLIYYSQIVNDFQKGDIAEGYSVSREKKESFPLTVTSAQKNPTAFYLCASSGQNTGELFFGEGSRLTVL.

This clone showed up just once. The rearrangement links TRBV29-1 to TRBJ1-1, with 11 bases fitting TRBD1. V shed 7 bases, J shed 5 bases, and the junction held 6 bases outside the gene matches. Germline assignment: CDR1 SQVTM and CDR2 ANQGSEA. CDR3 length: 13 residues. The CDR3 spells CSGRTGGGTEAFF. CDR3 coding DNA: TGCAGCGGGAGGACAGGGGGCGGGACTGAAGCTTTCTTT.